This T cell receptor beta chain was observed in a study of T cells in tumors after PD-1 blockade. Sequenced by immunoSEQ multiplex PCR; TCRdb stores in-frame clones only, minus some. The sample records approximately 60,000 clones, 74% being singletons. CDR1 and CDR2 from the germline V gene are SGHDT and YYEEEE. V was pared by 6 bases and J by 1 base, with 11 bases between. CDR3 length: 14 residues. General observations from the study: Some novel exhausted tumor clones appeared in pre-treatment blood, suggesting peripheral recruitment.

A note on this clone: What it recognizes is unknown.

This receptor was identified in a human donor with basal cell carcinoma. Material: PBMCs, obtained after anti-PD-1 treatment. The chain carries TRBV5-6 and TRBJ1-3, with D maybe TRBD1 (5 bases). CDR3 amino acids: CASIIDSSGNTIYF. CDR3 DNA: TGTGCCAGCATCATTGACAGTTCTGGAAACACCATATATTTT.